This T cell receptor beta chain comes out of a study of blood T cell repertoires in COVID-19 (dated by TCRdb to 2020 to 2021). About the full investigation: The collaborator samples originated in the United States, Italy and Spain and spanned the acute and convalescent phases of COVID-19. The material from the prospective study consisted of cDNA or gDNA derived from T cells, B-cell-depleted T cells, or PBMCs. Deeply sampled blood TCRbeta repertoires from subjects exposed to, actively infected with, or recovered from COVID-19 were included in the dataset. The repertoires were released in a freely available public database intended as a resource for research on the immune response to SARS-CoV-2. Samples came from the ongoing ImmuneRACE study (first 160 participants) plus 1,254 subjects from 6 global collaborators. Nearly every sample came with metadata listing a de-identified subject ID, COVID-19 status, age in years and sex. Where available, HLA class I and class II types were obtained from metadata supplied by the sample provider rather than from assay-based typing.

TCRbeta CDR3 regions were amplified from genomic DNA by means of the immunoSEQ Assay, a bias-controlled multiplex PCR. The authors' analysis ran thus. Within the assay, amplification of reference gene primers was used to estimate how many nucleated cells each sample contained. To quantify the absolute abundance of each unique TCRbeta CDR3 rearrangement, sequence reads were collapsed and filtered. Productive Simpson clonality was computed per sample as the square root of Simpson's diversity index over productive rearrangements. Entries here come from immuneACCESS through TCRdb and include only in-frame sequences with V and J called. Some clones fail to appear in such tables; in the studies checked, an unresolved V gene covers under half of the shortfall, and the cause of the remainder is unknown. That table is the source of V, J and clone size, and D and trimming were worked out from the DNA. Counted in this sample were about 320,000 clones; 65% to 90% of them appeared once. Of the sample, around 6.9% falls within the top ten clones.

About this clone: Its antigen target is currently unknown. No qualities accompany the bases; no much larger clone lies one base away.

Collaborating institutions collected whole blood in K2EDTA tubes following their own protocols. For TCRbeta analysis, collaborators shipped samples in one of three forms: frozen whole blood, isolated PBMCs, or DNA extracted from either of those sample types. The CDR3, cysteine through phenylalanine, is 14 amino acids long. Only the CDR3 DNA stays, 42 bases, in frame from base 1. V is pared back by 5 bases and J by 2 bases, with 12 bases lying between the germline termini. CDR1 and CDR2 are read off the germline V gene as MNHEY and SVGAGI. What the work shows at the level of the full study, not this receptor alone: The quantity of clinical and demographic metadata differed by source and by participant and was supplied without curation.

The sequence joins TRBV6-5 to TRBJ1-1; the D gene remains uncertain. The specimen was peripheral blood. The clonotype comes from a human donor in a cohort sampled during active COVID-19. The nucleotide sequence reads TGTGCCAGCAGTCCTGGAGGAGCAAACACTGAAGCTTTCTTT. This encodes CASSPGGANTEAFF.